This is a list of T cell receptor beta chains from one sample in a study of CD8 T cells in Susac syndrome. TCRdb processed the immunoSEQ multiplex PCR reads anew with MiXCR; each CDR3 protein has one entry. The table shows approximately 190,000 distinct CDR3 sequences, with roughly 94% occurring only once. Sequencing was carried out using CD8+ T cells from PBMCs. The receptors here all came from a human donor with Susac syndrome. The CDR3 runs from the conserved cysteine through the conserved F or W. The D gene is left open where the match is weak.

TRBJ1-2 TRBD1 TRBV29-1 TGCAGCGTTGGGACAGGGTTTGGCTACACCTTC CSVGTGFGYTF
TRBJ2-4 NA TRBV2 TGTGCCAGCAGAGAACAACAGTTAGCCAAAAACATTCAGTACTTC CASREQQLAKNIQYF
TRBJ2-7 TRBD2 TRBV2 TGTGCCAGCCTTGGACTAGCGACCTACGAGCAGTACTTC CASLGLATYEQYF
TRBJ2-7 NA TRBV7-9 TGTGCCAGCAGCTTAGGATTGGACGGCTACGAGCAGTACTTC CASSLGLDGYEQYF
TRBJ2-1 TRBD1 TRBV4-2 TGTGCCAGCAGCCAAGCTGCCCGGGACAGCTCCTACAATGAGCAGTTCTTC CASSQAARDSSYNEQFF
TRBJ2-5 NA TRBV9 TGTGCCAGCAGTAAGGGGGGCCAAGAGACCCAGTACTTC CASSKGGQETQYF
TRBJ2-1 NA TRBV6-5 TGTGCCAGCAGTAGAGCGGGTGAGCAGTTCTTC CASSRAGEQFF
TRBJ2-3 TRBD2 TRBV20-1 TGCAGTGCTAGCCAAGCGGGAGGCACAGATACGCAGTATTTT CSASQAGGTDTQYF
TRBJ2-1 NA TRBV3-1 TGTGCCAGCAGCCAAGTCGAGGCGCGGGGTGAGCAGTTCTTC CASSQVEARGEQFF
TRBJ2-5 NA TRBV30 TGTGCCTGGAGTGGAACGTTTACGGAGACCCAGTACTTC CAWSGTFTETQYF
TRBJ2-1 TRBD2 TRBV9 TGTGCCAGCAGCGTAGGATCTAGCGGGGGGCCCAACAATGAGCAGTTCTTC CASSVGSSGGPNNEQFF
TRBJ1-2 NA TRBV12-3/TRBV12-4 TGTGCCAGCAGTTCACCGGGACTGGGTGGCTACACCTTC CASSSPGLGGYTF
TRBJ1-1 NA TRBV12-3/TRBV12-4 TGTGCCAGCGTGGACCACTTGAACACTGAAGCTTTCTTT CASVDHLNTEAFF
TRBJ2-3 NA TRBV19 TGTGCCAGTAGTACCCGACCCACTGAGGCAGATACGCAGTATTTT CASSTRPTEADTQYF
TRBJ1-2 NA TRBV30 TGTGCCTGGAGAGCCGTGGGGGAGGATGGCTACACCTTC CAWRAVGEDGYTF